Presented here are 8 T cell receptor beta chains from one specimen sequenced in a study of cytomegalovirus exposure and HLA in healthy donors. The method was immunoSEQ multiplex PCR; TCRdb's version includes in-frame clones alone and lacks a portion of them. The top ten clones hold about 6.4% of a sample with 150,000 or so clones, 85% to 90% of them seen once. Sequencing used PBMCs. The receptors derive from a woman under 40 in good health and CMV-seropositive.

The rearrangement links TRBV2 to TRBJ1-2; TRBD1 matches 8 bases. The ends lost 2 bases at V and 5 bases at J; junction bases unmatched: 4. Germline values: CDR1 SNHLY, CDR2 FYNNEI. CDR3 length: 14 amino acids. The CDR3 protein is CASSEQGAGYGYTF. The CDR3 DNA reads TGTGCCAGCAGTGAACAGGGGGCTGGGTATGGCTACACCTTC.

The chain recombines TRBV7-9 with TRBJ2-1; 13 bases are shared with TRBD2. V was clipped by 5 bases and J by 7 bases; unmatched bases: 5. Germline CDR1 is SEHNR and CDR2 is FQNEAQ (reference sequence). The CDR3 is 15 residues long. CDR3 region: CASSTTSGGVNEQFF. In DNA form, the CDR3 reads TGTGCCAGCAGCACAACTAGCGGGGGGGTGAATGAGCAGTTCTTC.

This sequence joins TRBV20-1 and TRBJ2-7; D is unclear. Germline assignment: CDR1 DFQATT and CDR2 SNEGSKA (reference sequence). V was cut by 0 bases and J by 6 bases, with 6 bases left in between. The CDR3 runs to 11 residues. The CDR3: CSARDGVEQYF. In DNA form, the CDR3 reads TGCAGTGCTAGAGATGGAGTCGAGCAGTACTTC.

The chain employs TRBV6-4 and TRBJ1-5, with D possibly TRBD1 on 6 matching bases. V was cut by 5 bases and J by 3 bases, with 26 bases left in between. The V gene's germline CDR1 is MRHNA and CDR2 SNTAGT. The CDR3 is made up of 19 amino acids. The CDR3 nucleotides are TGTGCCAGCAGTCACGTGCCGGGACACCGAAAAGTTTACAATCAGCCCCAGCATTTT. Its protein is CASSHVPGHRKVYNQPQHF.

The chain carries TRBV7-2 and TRBJ2-7; 8 nucleotides agree with TRBD2. Germline V gene data show CDR1 as SGHTA and CDR2 as FQGNSA. The CDR3 has 13 residues. V gave up 3 bases and J gave up 6 bases; unmatched junction bases: 4. DNA of the CDR3: TGTGCCAGCAGCTTCGGGACTAGAGGCGAGCAGTACTTC. Translated, it gives CASSFGTRGEQYF.

This clone was detected once. This chain joins TRBV7-8 and TRBJ1-2; D gene uncertain. The V gene's germline CDR1 is SGHVS and CDR2 FQNEAQ. The CDR3 length is 14 residues. V dropped 2 bases and J dropped 1 base, with 8 bases sitting between them. The chain's CDR3 is CASSLSGINYGYTF. The CDR3 DNA is TGTGCCAGCAGCTTAAGCGGCATTAACTATGGCTACACCTTC.

The chain uses TRBV6-1 and TRBJ2-7, with D unclear. Trimming shortened V by 5 bases and J by 4 bases, and 12 bases separated the two germline ends. The CDR3 covers 13 residues. Germline-derived CDR1 and CDR2 are MNHNS and SASEGT. The DNA of the CDR3 is TGTGCCAGCAGTACATCCAGACTGTACGAGCAGTACTTC. Residues: CASSTSRLYEQYF.

The rearrangement links TRBV5-1 to TRBJ1-4; D gene uncertain. CDR1 and CDR2 from the germline V gene are SGHRS and YFSETQ. V lost 4 bases and J 7 bases, leaving 5 bases between the germline ends. This CDR3 is 11 amino acids long. Written as DNA, the CDR3 is TGCGCCAGCAGCGAGGGTGAAAAACTGTTTTTT. It yields the protein CASSEGEKLFF.